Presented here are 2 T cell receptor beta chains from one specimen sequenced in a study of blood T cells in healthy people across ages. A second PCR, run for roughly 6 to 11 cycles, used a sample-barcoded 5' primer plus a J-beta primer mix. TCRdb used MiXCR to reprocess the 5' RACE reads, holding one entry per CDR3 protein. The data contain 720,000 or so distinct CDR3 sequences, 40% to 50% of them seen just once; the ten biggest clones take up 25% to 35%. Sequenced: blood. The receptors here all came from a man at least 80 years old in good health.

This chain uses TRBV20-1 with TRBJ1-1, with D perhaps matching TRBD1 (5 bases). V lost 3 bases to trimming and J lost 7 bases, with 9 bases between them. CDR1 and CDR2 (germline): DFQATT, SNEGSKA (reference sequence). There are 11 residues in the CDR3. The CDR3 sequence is CSASSQGEAFF. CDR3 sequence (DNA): TGCAGTGCTAGCAGCCAGGGTGAAGCTTTCTTT.

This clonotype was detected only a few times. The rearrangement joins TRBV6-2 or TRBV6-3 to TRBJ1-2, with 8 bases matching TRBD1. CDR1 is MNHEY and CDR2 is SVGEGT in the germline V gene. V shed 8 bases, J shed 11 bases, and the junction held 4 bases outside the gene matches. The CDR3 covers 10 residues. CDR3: CASGRTGYTF. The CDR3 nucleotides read TGTGCCAGCGGCCGGACAGGGTACACCTTC.